This entry lists 26 T cell receptor beta chains sequenced from one sample in a study of T cells in localized non-small cell lung cancer. The repertoire was sequenced with immunoSEQ multiplex PCR; TCRdb's copy has only in-frame clones and lacks some. This repertoire shows roughly 39,000 clones, 85% to 90% found once; its top ten account for approximately 3.4%. Sequencing was performed on peripheral blood, taken before any cancer treatment. These receptors were collected from a man aged 18-55 years with stage I lung adenocarcinoma.

This clone was observed once. The chain is built from TRBV4-1 and TRBJ1-4; D call uncertain. The V and J ends lost 3 bases and 8 bases respectively, with 13 bases between them. CDR3 length equals 14 residues. Germline V CDR1 and CDR2: MGHRA, YSYEKL. The CDR3 coding sequence is TGCGCCAGCAGCCAGGGGTACGAGGAGGAAAAACTGTTTTTT. Its protein is CASSQGYEEEKLFF.

This chain connects TRBV2 to TRBJ2-7; D possibly corresponds to TRBD1 (6 bases). The ends were cut back, 8 bases at V and 3 bases at J, with 20 bases in the middle. The CDR3 covers 15 residues. Germline V CDR1 and CDR2: SNHLY, FYNNEI. The CDR3 loop reads CASAPGAAKSYEQYF. Here the CDR3 DNA reads TGTGCCAGCGCCCCAGGGGCAGCCAAGAGCTACGAGCAGTACTTC.

The chain combines TRBV30 with TRBJ1-3, with 8 bases identical to TRBD1. The CDR3 spans 16 residues. Germline CDR1 GTSNPN, CDR2 SVGIG (reference sequence). The V segment lost 1 base and the J segment 1 base; nucleotides outside the gene matches: 6. DNA for the CDR3: TGTGCCTGGAGTGGCCGGGACAGGAGTTCTGGAAACACCATATATTTT. This sequence encodes CAWSGRDRSSGNTIYF.

Points on this clone: This sample includes further DNA sequences coding for the same CDR3. The chain recombines TRBV15 with TRBJ2-5, with a possible D match to TRBD2 (6 bases). Germline loops: CDR1 LNHNV, CDR2 YYDKDF (reference sequence). This CDR3 is built from 16 residues. V was trimmed by 2 bases and J by 4 bases, leaving 17 bases between them. The CDR3 loop reads CATSRPYGLQRETQYF. CDR3 DNA: TGTGCCACCAGCAGACCCTACGGACTACAAAGAGAGACCCAGTACTTC. Full variable domain (remainder filled in from reference TRBV15 and TRBJ2-5): DAMVIQNPRYQVTQFGKPVTLSCSQTLNHNVMYWYQQKSSQAPKLLFHYYDKDFNNEADTPDNFQSRRPNTSFCFLDIRSPGLGDTAMYLCATSRPYGLQRETQYFGPGTRLLVL.

J is TRBJ2-3 and V is TRBV7-8; a weak D match, TRBD1 (6 bases). This CDR3 region has 14 residues. Between the trimmed V and J ends, which lost 4 bases and 2 bases, there was a span of 10 bases. Germline V gene lookup returns CDR1 SGHVS and CDR2 FQNEAQ. The CDR3 is CASSSRTVTDTQYF. For the CDR3, the DNA is TGTGCCAGCAGCTCGAGGACAGTCACAGATACGCAGTATTTT.

The chain recombines TRBV18 with TRBJ2-7; D is perhaps TRBD1 (7 bases). Germline V lookup: CDR1 KGHSH, CDR2 LQKENI. The V end was cut by 2 bases, the J end by 2 bases, with 13 bases between. The CDR3 is made up of 15 amino acids. CDR3 nucleotides: TGTGCCAGCTCACCAGGGTCAGGGGGGCCCTACGAGCAGTACTTC. Residues: CASSPGSGGPYEQYF.

The chain uses TRBV27 and TRBJ2-5, with 7 positions matching TRBD1. CDR3 length: 13 residues. CDR1 is MNHEY and CDR2 is SMNVEV in the germline V gene (reference sequence). V gave up 2 bases and J gave up 7 bases; unmatched junction bases: 4. Here the CDR3 reads CASSLDRVGTQYF. CDR3 in DNA: TGTGCCAGCAGTTTAGACAGGGTCGGGACCCAGTACTTC.

V is TRBV9 and J is TRBJ2-1, with TRBD2 matching over 7 bases. With 4 bases clipped from V and 0 bases from J, the junction kept 7 bases outside the gene matches. Germline values: CDR1 SGDLS, CDR2 YYNGEE. This CDR3 comprises 16 residues. The CDR3 is CASSTTGGSSYNEQFF. The CDR3, as DNA: TGTGCCAGCAGCACCACCGGGGGGAGCTCCTACAATGAGCAGTTCTTC.

The chain combines TRBV28 with TRBJ1-2; weak D call: TRBD1 (5 bases). Germline V gene lookup returns CDR1 MDHEN and CDR2 SYDVKM. V lost 7 bases and J 2 bases, leaving 17 bases between the germline ends. The CDR3 covers 15 residues. CDR3 residues: CASIRQGLRNYGYTF. The CDR3, as DNA: TGTGCCAGCATCAGGCAGGGTCTAAGGAACTATGGCTACACCTTC.

V and J are TRBV4-1 and TRBJ2-5, with 11 bases fitting TRBD1. Germline-derived CDR1 and CDR2 are MGHRA and YSYEKL. This CDR3 is built from 15 residues. V trimming: 2 bases; J trimming: 4 bases; junction bases outside the gene matches: 3. The CDR3 loop reads CASSQRTGGGETQYF. The CDR3 nucleotides read TGCGCCAGCAGCCAAAGGACAGGGGGCGGAGAGACCCAGTACTTC.

The V and J genes are TRBV6-6 and TRBJ2-5; 8 positions match TRBD2. V was pared by 6 bases and J by 5 bases, with 11 bases of the junction left unmatched. The CDR3 has 15 residues. The germline gives CDR1 MNHNY, CDR2 SVGAGI (reference sequence). The CDR3 DNA reads TGTGCCAGCAGCAGGACTAGCCGGGCTGGGGAGACCCAGTACTTC. Protein: CASSRTSRAGETQYF.

CDR3 protein: CASSVSQTNTEAFF. In nucleotides, the CDR3 is TGTGCCAGCAGTGTTTCACAAACGAACACTGAAGCTTTCTTT. This chain connects TRBV25-1 to TRBJ1-1, with D unclear. In germline, CDR1 is MGHDK, CDR2 SYGVNS. V lost 4 bases, J lost 1 base, and 10 bases lay in between. The length of the CDR3 is 14 residues.

This chain connects TRBV7-8 to TRBJ1-1; no definite D call. Trimming removed 1 base at V and 1 base at J, with 10 bases between. There are 15 residues in the CDR3. Germline lookup yields CDR1 SGHVS and CDR2 FQNEAQ. CDR3 in amino acids: CASSLERRRNTEAFF. CDR3 in DNA: TGTGCCAGCAGCTTAGAGCGCAGGAGGAACACTGAAGCTTTCTTT.

This clone has only one observation. The chain combines TRBV4-1 with TRBJ1-5; D is undetermined. The V and J ends lost 0 bases and 0 bases respectively, with 15 bases between them. The germline V gene has CDR1 MGHRA and CDR2 YSYEKL. The CDR3 covers 18 residues. The CDR3 loop is CASSQDLVAGNSNQPQHF. For the CDR3, the DNA is TGCGCCAGCAGCCAAGATCTGGTGGCGGGAAATAGCAATCAGCCCCAGCATTTT.

V and J are TRBV4-2 and TRBJ2-5; TRBD2 matches at 11 bases. The CDR3 has 14 amino acids. Germline trimming cut 4 bases from V and 4 bases from J; bases unmatched to any gene: 2. Germline V lookup: CDR1 LGHNA, CDR2 YNFKEQ. CDR3 region: CASSLLAGGETQYF. As DNA, the CDR3 is TGTGCCAGCAGCCTTCTAGCGGGGGGAGAGACCCAGTACTTC.

The chain links TRBV5-1 to TRBJ1-2, with no clear D. The CDR3 is 12 residues long. Germline V gene lookup returns CDR1 SGHRS and CDR2 YFSETQ. Trimming took 3 bases from V and 4 from J, leaving 7 bases between them. The CDR3 DNA sequence: TGCGCCAGCAGCTCTGACCGCTATGGCTACACCTTC. The encoded protein is CASSSDRYGYTF.

This rearrangement joins TRBV5-5 to TRBJ1-1; no clear D. V lost 2 bases and J lost 1, with 9 bases in between. Germline V gene lookup returns CDR1 SGHKS and CDR2 YYEKEE (reference sequence). The CDR3 runs to 14 residues. The CDR3 region has the DNA TGTGCCAGCAGCTTTCTTGGGGAGAACACTGAAGCTTTCTTT. Translating it yields CASSFLGENTEAFF.

This clone is a singleton in its sample. J is TRBJ2-3 and V is TRBV18; TRBD1 agrees at 9 bases. Germline V CDR1 and CDR2: KGHSH, LQKENI. V was pared by 1 base and J by 3 bases, with 5 bases of the junction left unmatched. The CDR3 is 16 residues long. This CDR3 is CASSPLTGGRTDTQYF. The CDR3 DNA is TGTGCCAGCTCACCACTAACAGGGGGCAGAACAGATACGCAGTATTTT.

This sequence joins TRBV15 and TRBJ2-5; D call uncertain. Germline V gene data show CDR1 as LNHNV and CDR2 as YYDKDF (reference sequence). There are 12 residues in the CDR3. V was trimmed by 0 bases and J by 5 bases, leaving 4 bases between them. The CDR3 DNA is TGTGCCACCAGCAGAGATTGGGAGACCCAGTACTTC. Encoded protein: CATSRDWETQYF.

The rearrangement uses TRBV29-1 and TRBJ2-2, with unresolved D. The CDR3 contains 14 residues. The V gene's germline CDR1 is SQVTM and CDR2 ANQGSEA. V lost 7 bases and J lost 5, with 17 bases in between. In nucleotides, the CDR3 is TGCAGCGCAATACCCAGGCCCCAAACCGGGGAGCTGTTTTTT. It translates to CSAIPRPQTGELFF.

V gene TRBV19 combines with J gene TRBJ2-1; no reliable D call. The V and J ends lost 7 bases and 7 bases respectively, with 14 bases between them. CDR3 length equals 13 residues. Germline loops: CDR1 LNHDA, CDR2 SQIVND (reference sequence). Written as DNA, the CDR3 is TGTGCCAGTAAGCCGGGCATGGGGAATGAGCAGTTCTTC. Protein: CASKPGMGNEQFF.

The chain recombines TRBV5-4 with TRBJ2-1; 10 bases agree with TRBD2. The CDR3 is made up of 17 amino acids. Germline trimming cut 0 bases from V and 8 bases from J; bases unmatched to any gene: 11. Per the germline V gene, CDR1 is SGHNT and CDR2 is YYREEE (reference sequence). In DNA, the CDR3 is TGTGCCAGCAGCTTGGGACAGGGAGCGGGGGGGCGGTATGAGCAGTTCTTC. Its protein product is CASSLGQGAGGRYEQFF.

The count of this clone is one. This chain joins TRBV7-2 and TRBJ1-6; tentatively, D is TRBD1 (6 bases). The V and J ends lost 5 bases and 7 bases respectively, with 18 bases between them. Germline V gene sequence: CDR1 SGHTA, CDR2 FQGNSA. This CDR3 has 16 amino acids. The DNA for the CDR3 is TGTGCCAGCAGCCCCGGACAGCCGACGCCCAATTCACCCCTCCACTTT. This translates into CASSPGQPTPNSPLHF.

J is TRBJ2-2 and V is TRBV7-2, with D unresolved. Trimming pared 5 bases from V and 2 bases from J, leaving 9 bases between. CDR1 is SGHTA, CDR2 FQGNSA, per germline. CDR3 length: 14 amino acids. This CDR3 is CASSPITNTGELFF. In nucleotides, the CDR3 is TGTGCCAGCAGCCCCATCACCAACACCGGGGAGCTGTTTTTT.

This CDR3 reads CASSLGARTGNTIYF. The CDR3 coding sequence is TGTGCCAGCAGCTTGGGGGCACGAACTGGAAACACCATATATTTT. The rearrangement joins TRBV5-6 to TRBJ1-3; D call uncertain. V gave up 0 bases and J gave up 2 bases, with 9 bases separating them. Germline V gene lookup returns CDR1 SGHDT and CDR2 YYEEEE. The CDR3 length is 15 residues.

The gene calls are TRBV5-4 and TRBJ2-1; the D gene is possibly TRBD1 (6 bases). Germline V lookup: CDR1 SGHNT, CDR2 YYREEE (reference sequence). The CDR3 has 15 residues. Trimming took off 4 bases at V and 3 bases at J, with 14 bases between the two ends. The CDR3, as DNA: TGTGCCAGCAGCACAGGGACGGTGGGCTACAATGAGCAGTTCTTC. It encodes CASSTGTVGYNEQFF.